These 32 T cell receptor beta chains came from one sample sequenced in a study of blood T cells in healthy people across ages. Primed by a sample-barcoded 5' primer and a J-beta primer mix, a second PCR proceeded for about 7 to 11 cycles. TCRdb reprocessed the 5' RACE reads via MiXCR and lists one record per CDR3 protein. The sample records about a million distinct CDR3 sequences, roughly half being singletons. The sample consisted of blood. These receptors were taken from a woman aged 55-69 years in good health.

The chain uses TRBV20-1 and TRBJ1-2; D is perhaps TRBD1 (6 bases). Trimming removed 2 bases at V and 5 bases at J, with 24 bases between. This CDR3 region has 17 residues. Germline assignment: CDR1 DFQATT and CDR2 SNEGSKA (reference sequence). In nucleotides, the CDR3 is TGCAGTGCTAGAAGCCGCCCCTCCACCAGGGGATTATATGGCTACACCTTC. Translation gives CSARSRPSTRGLYGYTF.

The rearrangement uses TRBV12-3 or TRBV12-4 and TRBJ1-2; D ambiguous. This CDR3 spans 12 amino acids. The V gene lost 2 bases and the J gene lost 4 bases, with 5 bases spanning the gap. The CDR3 is CASSLSLYGYTF. In DNA, the CDR3 is TGTGCCAGCAGTTTATCCCTCTATGGCTACACCTTC.

This clonotype was seen a single time. The genes are TRBV6-5 and TRBJ2-1; D gene uncertain. The CDR3 is 11 amino acids. Trimming stripped 2 bases from V and 10 bases from J, with 6 bases between. Germline V gene lookup returns CDR1 MNHEY and CDR2 SVGAGI. DNA for the CDR3: TGTGCCAGCAGTTACGGCCGGGAGCAGTTCTTC. Translating it yields CASSYGREQFF.

The chain uses TRBV25-1 and TRBJ2-5; D gene unclear. Germline CDR1 is MGHDK and CDR2 is SYGVNS. Trimming removed 7 bases at V and 4 bases at J, with 16 bases between. The CDR3 loop spans 14 amino acids. This chain's CDR3 is CASTHGLAAETQYF. DNA for the CDR3: TGTGCCAGCACCCACGGGTTGGCAGCAGAGACCCAGTACTTC.

V and J are TRBV27 and TRBJ2-7, with D uncertain. The V end lost 6 bases, the J end lost 0 bases, and 9 bases lay between the germline ends. CDR1 is MNHEY, CDR2 SMNVEV, per germline (reference sequence). The length of the CDR3 is 13 residues. Written as DNA, the CDR3 is TGTGCCAGCAGCCGACCCAACTCCTACGAGCAGTACTTC. It codes for CASSRPNSYEQYF.

This clonotype was detected ten times or more. J is TRBJ2-3 and V is TRBV7-2; D gene uncertain. This CDR3 region has 14 residues. V gave up 1 base and J gave up 2 bases, with 7 bases separating them. In germline, CDR1 is SGHTA, CDR2 FQGNSA. The CDR3 reads CASSLDGYTDTQYF. The CDR3 DNA sequence: TGTGCCAGCAGCTTAGACGGATACACAGATACGCAGTATTTT.

This clonotype appeared a few times. The chain couples TRBV27 to TRBJ2-1; 8 nucleotides agree with TRBD2. The CDR3 has 16 amino acids. CDR1 is MNHEY, CDR2 SMNVEV, per germline (reference sequence). Germline trimming cut 2 bases from V and 9 bases from J; bases unmatched to any gene: 12. This chain's CDR3 is CASSLRAGGGVSEQFF. DNA of the CDR3: TGTGCCAGCAGTTTAAGGGCGGGGGGTGGGGTAAGTGAGCAGTTCTTC.

This clonotype was counted ten times or more. V usage is TRBV29-1 and J usage is TRBJ2-1; no reliable D call. Per the germline V gene, CDR1 is SQVTM and CDR2 is ANQGSEA. The CDR3 sequence is 11 residues long. Trimming left V 3 bases short and J 4 bases short, with 4 bases between. CDR3 bases: TGCAGCGTTGACAGTTACAATGAGCAGTTCTTC. This translates into CSVDSYNEQFF.

This sequence joins TRBV20-1 and TRBJ2-7, with TRBD2 matching 8 bases. Trimming at V came to 3 bases and at J to 3 bases, leaving 10 bases not matched to a gene. The CDR3 spans 15 residues. CDR1 and CDR2 from the germline V gene are DFQATT and SNEGSKA (reference sequence). This CDR3 reads CSASPQAGEVYEQYF. As DNA, the CDR3 is TGCAGTGCTAGTCCCCAAGCGGGGGAGGTCTACGAGCAGTACTTC.

This chain links TRBV27 with TRBJ2-7, with D possibly TRBD2 on 6 matching bases. This CDR3 has 12 amino acids. With 2 bases removed from V and 6 bases from J, the gap between germline ends came to 8 bases. In germline, CDR1 is MNHEY, CDR2 SMNVEV (reference sequence). CDR3 in DNA: TGTGCCAGCAGTTTACCGGGGGTCGAGCAGTACTTC. It codes for CASSLPGVEQYF.

This clonotype was picked up a small number of times. The chain has TRBV27 and TRBJ2-3, with 9 bases identical to TRBD2. CDR1 is MNHEY and CDR2 is SMNVEV in the germline V gene (reference sequence). V shed 3 bases, J shed 0 bases, and the junction held 4 bases outside the gene matches. This CDR3 spans 16 amino acids. The CDR3 protein is CASSFAGGTSTDTQYF. The CDR3 DNA reads TGTGCCAGCAGTTTCGCGGGAGGGACTAGCACAGATACGCAGTATTTT.

This clonotype was recorded many times. The chain couples TRBV4-1 to TRBJ1-2; D is unclear. The CDR3 is 15 residues long. The V gene lost 0 bases and the J gene lost 4 bases, with 12 bases spanning the gap. In germline, CDR1 is MGHRA, CDR2 YSYEKL. The CDR3 nucleotides are TGCGCCAGCAGCCAAGAACGCGGCCCTGCCTATGGCTACACCTTC. Its protein product is CASSQERGPAYGYTF.

This chain uses TRBV7-9 with TRBJ2-3; no clear D gene. There are 14 residues in the CDR3. Germline V gene sequence: CDR1 SEHNR, CDR2 FQNEAQ (reference sequence). Trimming removed 2 bases from V and 4 bases from J, with 10 bases in between. CDR3 in amino acids: CASSLRSDPDTQYF. The CDR3 nucleotides read TGTGCCAGCAGCTTACGTAGTGATCCAGATACGCAGTATTTT.

This clonotype occurred many times. The chain has TRBV29-1 and TRBJ2-5; D is perhaps TRBD1 or TRBD2 (6 bases each). The CDR3 spans 13 residues. The V gene lost 6 bases and the J gene lost 2 bases, with 13 bases spanning the gap. Germline-derived CDR1 and CDR2 are SQVTM and ANQGSEA. The CDR3 DNA is TGCAGCGTGGGGGGCGGAGGGCAAGAGACCCAGTACTTC. As protein: CSVGGGGQETQYF.

This clonotype was found a few times. The rearrangement joins TRBV28 to TRBJ2-7; the match to TRBD2 covers 7 bases. The CDR3 extends over 14 amino acids. Germline assignment: CDR1 MDHEN and CDR2 SYDVKM. V lost 7 bases, J lost 6 bases, and 12 bases stayed unmatched. Here the CDR3 DNA reads TGTGCCAGCACCCTACAAGCGGGATCGGTCGAGCAGTACTTC. Translated, it gives CASTLQAGSVEQYF. The full variable domain, with the rest looked up from reference TRBV28 and TRBJ2-7, is DVKVTQSSRYLVKRTGEKVFLECVQDMDHENMFWYRQDPGLGLRLIYFSYDVKMKEKGDIPEGYSVSREKKERFSLILESASTNQTSMYLCASTLQAGSVEQYFGPGTRLTVT.

DNA of the CDR3: TGTGCCAGCAGCTTAGGCAGGGCAACCCTCTATGGCTACACCTTC. This gives the protein CASSLGRATLYGYTF. The rearrangement joins TRBV7-2 to TRBJ1-2; perhaps TRBD1 as D (5 bases). The CDR3 is 15 amino acids. The V and J ends lost 1 base and 4 bases respectively, with 13 bases between them. Germline CDR1 is SGHTA and CDR2 is FQGNSA.

This chain uses TRBV20-1 with TRBJ2-7; tentative D call: TRBD1 (6 bases). The germline gives CDR1 DFQATT, CDR2 SNEGSKA (reference sequence). The length of the CDR3 is 14 residues. Trimming shortened V by 7 bases and J by 2 bases, and 18 bases separated the two germline ends. In DNA, the CDR3 is TGCAGTGGGGGTAGGACAGCGAGCCCCTACGAGCAGTACTTC. This codes for CSGGRTASPYEQYF.

The chain links TRBV24-1 to TRBJ2-2; D remains ambiguous. Germline lookup yields CDR1 KGHDR and CDR2 SFDVKD. The CDR3 covers 15 residues. The V gene lost 0 bases and the J gene lost 4 bases, with 8 bases spanning the gap. As DNA, the CDR3 is TGTGCCACCAGTGATTTGTACGGACCCACCGGGGAGCTGTTTTTT. Translation gives CATSDLYGPTGELFF.

Only a few counts were recorded for this clonotype. The J gene is TRBJ2-1, the V gene TRBV29-1; D may be TRBD1 or TRBD2 (6 bases each). The CDR3 length is 12 residues. The germline gives CDR1 SQVTM, CDR2 ANQGSEA. Trimming took off 4 bases at V and 8 bases at J, with 12 bases between the two ends. CDR3 nucleotides: TGCAGCGTTGGCTGGGGGGCCTATGAGCAGTTCTTC. Translated, it gives CSVGWGAYEQFF.

The table lists this clonotype with many counts. V is TRBV3-1 and J is TRBJ2-7, with 8 bases that match TRBD2. With V trimmed by 0 bases and J by 6 bases, 7 bases remained unmatched. Germline V CDR1 and CDR2: LGHDT, YNNKEL (reference sequence). CDR3 length: 15 amino acids. The CDR3 here is CASSQEVAGRSEQYF. CDR3 in DNA: TGTGCCAGCAGCCAAGAGGTAGCGGGGAGAAGCGAGCAGTACTTC.

This chain connects TRBV28 to TRBJ1-4; 11 bases align to TRBD1. V lost 5 bases and J lost 8; bases outside the gene matches: 7. CDR3 size: 15 residues. The germline gives CDR1 MDHEN, CDR2 SYDVKM. The CDR3 sequence is CASSTAGQGAEKLFF. CDR3 nucleotide sequence: TGTGCCAGCAGTACGGCCGGACAGGGGGCCGAAAAACTGTTTTTT.

The chain couples TRBV10-1 to TRBJ1-6; D gene uncertain. Trimming removed 4 bases from V and 8 bases from J, with 12 bases in between. This CDR3 contains 14 residues. CDR1 is WNHNN and CDR2 is SYGVQD in the germline V gene (reference sequence). The CDR3 spells CASSVGRVDSPLHF. In DNA, the CDR3 is TGCGCCAGCAGTGTTGGGCGAGTGGATTCACCCCTCCACTTT.

V usage is TRBV6-2 or TRBV6-3 and J usage is TRBJ2-1; D gene ambiguous. V lost 6 bases and J 3 bases, leaving 15 bases between the germline ends. This CDR3 is 15 amino acids long. Germline loops: CDR1 MNHEY, CDR2 SVGEGT. The CDR3 sequence: CASRSSSASYNEQFF. DNA for the CDR3: TGTGCCAGCAGATCCTCCTCGGCTAGCTACAATGAGCAGTTCTTC.

This chain links TRBV5-8 with TRBJ2-5; D ambiguous. V was pared by 0 bases and J by 4 bases, with 13 bases between. Per germline, CDR1 SGHTS and CDR2 YDEGEE. The CDR3 extends over 15 amino acids. The CDR3 spells CASSLALGQVETQYF. CDR3 nucleotides: TGTGCCAGCAGCTTGGCCTTAGGGCAGGTAGAGACCCAGTACTTC.

This clonotype was counted a few times. This chain uses TRBV15 with TRBJ2-5; D gene uncertain. The CDR3 consists of 12 residues. The V gene's germline CDR1 is LNHNV and CDR2 YYDKDF (reference sequence). The V gene lost 0 bases and the J gene lost 4 bases, with 3 bases spanning the gap. CDR3 in amino acids: CATSRDLETQYF. In DNA form, the CDR3 reads TGTGCCACCAGCAGAGACCTAGAGACCCAGTACTTC.

The rearrangement uses TRBV18 and TRBJ2-5, with 8 nucleotides matching TRBD1. The CDR3 sequence is 15 residues long. Germline CDR1 and CDR2: KGHSH and LQKENI. The V and J ends lost 3 bases and 2 bases, in that order; junction bases with no gene match: 5. Here the CDR3 DNA reads TGTGCCAGCTCACCGTCGTGGACAGGGCAAGAGACCCAGTACTTC. Its protein product is CASSPSWTGQETQYF.

There are a few counts of this clonotype. The rearrangement joins TRBV4-1 to TRBJ2-1; 7 bases match TRBD2. Germline trimming cut 4 bases from V and 0 bases from J; bases unmatched to any gene: 9. The CDR3 runs to 17 residues. Germline lookup yields CDR1 MGHRA and CDR2 YSYEKL. In DNA, the CDR3 is TGCGCCAGCAGCCCCTCTGGCGGCGGGAGCTCCTACAATGAGCAGTTCTTC. This gives the protein CASSPSGGGSSYNEQFF.

This clonotype was observed a handful of times. This chain connects TRBV7-8 to TRBJ2-7, with D possibly called TRBD1 or TRBD2 (5 bases each). Between the trimmed V and J ends, which lost 1 base and 2 bases, there was a span of 9 bases. Germline CDR1 SGHVS, CDR2 FQNEAQ. The CDR3 runs to 14 residues. The CDR3 DNA follows: TGTGCCAGCAGCTTAGAACCGGGGCCCTACGAGCAGTACTTC. This gives the protein CASSLEPGPYEQYF.

This clonotype was observed a handful of times. The gene calls are TRBV4-1 and TRBJ2-5; 7 bases align to TRBD2. The J call may be incorrect, as the DNA end agrees better with TRBJ2-7. The CDR3 runs 14 residues. Germline CDR1 MGHRA, CDR2 YSYEKL. The CDR3 protein is CASSSPVAGYEQYF. Here the CDR3 DNA reads TGCGCCAGCTCCTCCCCCGTAGCGGGCTACGAGCAGTACTTC.

This chain uses TRBV5-1 with TRBJ2-7; TRBD1 or TRBD2 may be the D gene (5 bases each). CDR1 and CDR2 from the germline V gene are SGHRS and YFSETQ. This CDR3 contains 16 residues. The ends were cut back, 1 base at V and 0 bases at J, with 14 bases in the middle. The CDR3 DNA sequence: TGCGCCAGCAGCTTGTCACCAGGGACCGTCTCCTACGAGCAGTACTTC. This encodes CASSLSPGTVSYEQYF.

CDR3 sequence reads: CASSSQRGGNTEAFF. CDR3 in DNA: TGTGCCAGCAGTTCGCAGCGGGGGGGAAACACTGAAGCTTTCTTT. The chain recombines TRBV6-6 with TRBJ1-1, with D possibly being TRBD1 (5 bases). Germline V gene sequence: CDR1 MNHNY, CDR2 SVGAGI (reference sequence). The CDR3 sequence is 15 residues long. V lost 4 bases and J lost 2, with 14 bases in between.

This clonotype appeared a few times. The rearrangement uses TRBV28 and TRBJ2-7; the D gene is possibly TRBD2 (6 bases). Germline V gives CDR1 MDHEN, CDR2 SYDVKM. Trimming cost V 2 bases and J 3 bases, with 17 bases left between them. The CDR3 is 16 amino acids. In DNA, the CDR3 is TGTGCCAGCAGTTTAAATTTTTTTCGCGGGAACTACGAGCAGTACTTC. Amino acid sequence: CASSLNFFRGNYEQYF.